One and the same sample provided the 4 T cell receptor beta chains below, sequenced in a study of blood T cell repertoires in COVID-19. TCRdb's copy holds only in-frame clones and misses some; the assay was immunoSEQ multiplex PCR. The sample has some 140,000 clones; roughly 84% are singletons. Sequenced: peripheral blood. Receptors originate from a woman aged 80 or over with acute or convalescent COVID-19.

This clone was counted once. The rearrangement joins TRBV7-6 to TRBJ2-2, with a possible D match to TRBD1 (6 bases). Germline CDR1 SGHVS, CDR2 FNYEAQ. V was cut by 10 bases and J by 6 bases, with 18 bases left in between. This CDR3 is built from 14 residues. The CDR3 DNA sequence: TGTGCCACTCTACAGGGCCGTTCGGCCGGGGAGCTGTTTTTT. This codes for CATLQGRSAGELFF.

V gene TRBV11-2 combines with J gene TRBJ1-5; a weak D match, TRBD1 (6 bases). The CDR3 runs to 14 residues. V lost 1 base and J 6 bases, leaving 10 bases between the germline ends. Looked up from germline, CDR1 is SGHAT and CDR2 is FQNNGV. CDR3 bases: TGTGCCAGCAGCTTAGCGGGGGGGCTTCAGCCCCAGCATTTT. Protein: CASSLAGGLQPQHF.

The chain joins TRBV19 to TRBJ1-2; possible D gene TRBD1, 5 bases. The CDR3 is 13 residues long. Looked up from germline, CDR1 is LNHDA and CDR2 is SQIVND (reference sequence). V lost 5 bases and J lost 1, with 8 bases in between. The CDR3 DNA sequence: TGTGCCAGTAGTCCCGGGGGTAACTATGGCTACACCTTC. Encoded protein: CASSPGGNYGYTF.

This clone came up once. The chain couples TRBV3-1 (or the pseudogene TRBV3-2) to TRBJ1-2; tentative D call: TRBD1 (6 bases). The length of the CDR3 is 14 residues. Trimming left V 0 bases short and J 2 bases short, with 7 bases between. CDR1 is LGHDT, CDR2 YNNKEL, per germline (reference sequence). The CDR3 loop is CASSQDQGNYGYTF. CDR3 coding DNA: TGTGCCAGCAGCCAAGATCAGGGGAACTATGGCTACACCTTC.